This section outlines one T cell receptor (beta chain) sequence together with its context. This CDR3 spans 14 amino acids. V was pared by 7 bases and J by 2 bases, with 5 bases of the junction left unmatched. From germline, CDR1 is SGHRS and CDR2 YFSETQ. Stated treatment: approximately 18 received Ad26.COV2.S at low or high dose, single or two shots; roughly five received placebo; per-sample allocation not given. It was on day 63 after the first vaccine or placebo injection that samples were taken. The data stem from a study of Ad26.COV2.S vaccination and SARS-CoV-2 variants. The repertoire was sequenced with immunoSEQ multiplex PCR; TCRdb's copy has only in-frame clones and lacks some. The table has some 250,000 clones, roughly 90% seen once.

The TCR was taken from a person aged 18 to 65 who received the Ad26.COV2.S COVID-19 vaccine or a placebo. The genes are TRBV5-1 and TRBJ2-4; 8 bases align to TRBD2. Material: peripheral blood, obtained in a trial of Ad26.COV2.S vaccine versus placebo. Written as DNA, the CDR3 is TGCGCCAGCGGGCCGGGGGGGCCCAAAAACATTCAGTACTTC. Protein: CASGPGGPKNIQYF.